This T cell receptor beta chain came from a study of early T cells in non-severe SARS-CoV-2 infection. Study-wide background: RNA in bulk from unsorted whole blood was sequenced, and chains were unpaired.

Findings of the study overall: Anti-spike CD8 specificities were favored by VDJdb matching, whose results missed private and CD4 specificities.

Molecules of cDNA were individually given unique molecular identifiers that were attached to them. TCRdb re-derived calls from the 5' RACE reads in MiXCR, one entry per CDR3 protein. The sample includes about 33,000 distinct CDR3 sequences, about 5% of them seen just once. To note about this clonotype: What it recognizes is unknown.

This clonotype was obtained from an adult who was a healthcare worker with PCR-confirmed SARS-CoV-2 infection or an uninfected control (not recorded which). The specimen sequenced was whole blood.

CDR3 amino acids: CSAREGIAYQPQHF. CDR3 nucleotides: TGCAGTGCTAGAGAAGGGATCGCATATCAGCCCCAGCATTTT. V usage is TRBV20-1 and J usage is TRBJ1-5; D is unclear. CDR1 is DFQATT, CDR2 SNEGSKA, per germline (reference sequence). Trimming left V 0 bases short and J 5 bases short, with 11 bases between. The CDR3 has 14 residues.